This T cell receptor (beta chain) was recorded in a study of blood T cell repertoires in COVID-19. Study-wide context: The United States, Italy and Spain supplied acute and convalescent COVID-19 samples. Sources were T cells, B-cell-depleted T cells, or PBMCs; the material itself was cDNA or gDNA.

V lost 5 bases and J lost 4; bases outside the gene matches: 4. The CDR3 length is 15 residues. In germline, CDR1 is LNHDA, CDR2 SQIVND (reference sequence). As processed by the authors: Amplified reference gene primers provided the basis for estimating nucleated cell counts. Sequenced by immunoSEQ multiplex PCR; TCRdb stores in-frame clones only, minus some. That table gives V, J and clone size, and the DNA gave D and trimming. The table records under 50,000 clones, 80% to 90% of them present only once. The receptor was derived from a man in his 70s with active COVID-19. The gene calls are TRBV19 and TRBJ2-3, with 12 bases aligning to TRBD2. The sequencing sample was made of peripheral blood. As DNA, the CDR3 is TGTGCCAGTAGTGTCCTAGCGGGGGGGCCAGATACGCAGTATTTT. Its protein product is CASSVLAGGPDTQYF.